Presented here are 18 T cell receptor beta chains from one specimen sequenced in a study of monozygotic twins with inflammatory bowel disease. No DNA is given; TCRdb re-called the 5' RACE reads and lists each CDR3 protein once. The sample data list 150,000 or so distinct CDR3 sequences. Material for sequencing was blood. These receptors were obtained from a human donor with ulcerative colitis or Crohn's disease, or a healthy co-twin of an affected twin (not recorded which).

The chain has TRBV20-1 and TRBJ2-3. The CDR3 is made up of 15 amino acids. Looked up from germline, CDR1 is DFQATT and CDR2 is SNEGSKA (reference sequence). The CDR3 loop is CSTRVWQENTDTQYF.

CDR3 sequence: CASSQGQTQYF. The J gene is TRBJ2-5, the V gene TRBV3-1. The CDR3 is 11 amino acids. Germline V gene lookup returns CDR1 LGHDT and CDR2 YNNKEL (reference sequence).

The rearrangement uses TRBV20-1 and TRBJ1-2; TCRdb's D call of TRBD1 is untestable without DNA. The CDR3 contains 13 residues. CDR1 is DFQATT and CDR2 is SNEGSKA in the germline V gene (reference sequence). The CDR3: CSVRVSLSYGYTF.

This chain uses TRBV4-1 with TRBJ2-7; without DNA, the TCRdb call of TRBD1 cannot be checked. CDR1 and CDR2 from the germline V gene are MGHRA and YSYEKL. The CDR3 runs 16 residues. The CDR3 sequence is CASSQVSEPGPRPEYF.

The chain joins TRBV29-1 to TRBJ2-3; TCRdb selects TRBD2, and the lack of DNA leaves this call unchecked. The germline CDR1 and CDR2 sequences are SQVTM and ANQGSEA. The CDR3 is 17 amino acids. The CDR3 protein is CSVEDRLAGVGTDTQYF.

The V gene is TRBV5-1, the J gene TRBJ2-3; TCRdb reports TRBD2, a call that lacks DNA to check it against. The CDR3 totals 14 residues. Germline CDR1 reads SGHRS; CDR2 reads YFSETQ. CDR3 in amino acids: CASARDCNTDTQYF.

V is TRBV11-2 and J is TRBJ2-1; the D gene TCRdb calls, TRBD2, cannot be checked with no DNA. CDR1 and CDR2 (germline): SGHAT, FQNNGV. The CDR3 runs 18 residues. The CDR3 is CASSPRTSGRAGYNEQFF.

The chain combines TRBV7-2 with TRBJ1-2. The CDR3 consists of 13 residues. Germline lookup yields CDR1 SGHTA and CDR2 FQGNSA. The CDR3 region is CASSHESAKGYTF. Filled out from reference TRBV7-2 and TRBJ1-2, the complete variable domain reads GAGVSQSPSNKVTEKGKDVELRCDPISGHTALYWYRQSLGQGLEFLIYFQGNSAPDKSGLPSDRFSAERTGGSVSTLTIQRTQQEDSAVYLCASSHESAKGYTFGSGTRLTVV.

V usage is TRBV6-2 or TRBV6-3 and J usage is TRBJ1-5; TCRdb returns TRBD1, unconfirmable since there is no DNA. Germline V CDR1 and CDR2: MNHEY, SVGEGT. The CDR3 loop spans 16 amino acids. CDR3: CASNDTPKGGGRPQHF.

The rearrangement joins TRBV19 to TRBJ1-4; TCRdb gives TRBD1 as the D gene, but with no DNA this cannot be confirmed. CDR1 is LNHDA and CDR2 is SQIVND in the germline V gene (reference sequence). This CDR3 comprises 13 residues. Here the CDR3 reads CASSGQGWEKLFF.

The chain has TRBV18 and TRBJ2-3. Germline V gives CDR1 KGHSH, CDR2 LQKENI. The CDR3 runs to 14 residues. CDR3 sequence reads: CASSPLSGTDTQYF.

The rearrangement links TRBV5-5 to TRBJ1-5; there is no DNA to check the TCRdb D call of TRBD1. The CDR3 contains 15 residues. Germline CDR1 reads SGHKS; CDR2 reads YYEKEE (reference sequence). CDR3 protein: CASRRAGGAEQPQHF. The full variable domain, in which reference TRBV5-5 and TRBJ1-5 provide the parts outside the CDR3, is DAGVTQSPTHLIKTRGQQVTLRCSPISGHKSVSWYQQVLGQGPQFIFQYYEKEERGRGNFPDRFSARQFPNYSSELNVNALLLGDSALYLCASRRAGGAEQPQHFGDGTRLSIL.

This CDR3 reads CSQGGGGIGAQYF. The V and J genes are TRBV20-1 and TRBJ2-3; there is no DNA to check the TCRdb D call of TRBD1. This CDR3 is 13 amino acids long. The germline CDR1 and CDR2 sequences are DFQATT and SNEGSKA (reference sequence).

The chain employs TRBV20-1 and TRBJ2-1. Germline V CDR1 and CDR2: DFQATT, SNEGSKA (reference sequence). The CDR3 consists of 15 residues. CDR3 residues: CSARLPPSAYNEQFF.

J is TRBJ2-4 and V is TRBV7-2. The CDR3 is made up of 11 amino acids. CDR1 and CDR2 from the germline V gene are SGHTA and FQGNSA. CDR3 region: CASSLSNIQYF.

V usage is TRBV3-1 and J usage is TRBJ1-1; TCRdb names TRBD1, which stays unverified in the absence of DNA. In germline, CDR1 is LGHDT, CDR2 YNNKEL (reference sequence). This CDR3 spans 15 amino acids. The CDR3 loop is CASTLSQGEDTEAFF.

The chain recombines TRBV30 with TRBJ1-5; TCRdb's D call, TRBD1, is unchecked because there is no DNA. Looked up from germline, CDR1 is GTSNPN and CDR2 is SVGIG (reference sequence). CDR3 length equals 14 residues. The CDR3 loop reads CAWSQDRFNQPQHF.

The chain joins TRBV20-1 to TRBJ1-5; TCRdb gives TRBD1 as the D gene, but with no DNA this cannot be confirmed. The germline V gene encodes CDR1 DFQATT and CDR2 SNEGSKA (reference sequence). This CDR3 is 15 amino acids long. The CDR3 spells CSARDLTSGGQPQHF.